The sample holds one count of the clone carrying this T cell receptor beta chain. PCR was performed using 60 Vbeta and 13 Jbeta primers. Only in-frame clones appear in the TCRdb table, and some are missing; sequencing was by immunoSEQ multiplex PCR. The sample records roughly 200,000 clones, 70% being singletons. The CDR3 covers 15 residues. V dropped 4 bases and J dropped 0 bases, with 11 bases sitting between them. Germline lookup yields CDR1 SGDLS and CDR2 YYNGEE. These data originate in a study of cytomegalovirus exposure and HLA in healthy donors. Specimen: PBMCs. The source is a man between 35 and 55 years old in good health and CMV-seropositive. V and J are TRBV9 and TRBJ1-3; possible D gene TRBD1, 6 bases. The CDR3 spells CASSIQGDSGNTIYF. CDR3 nucleotides: TGTGCCAGCAGCATACAGGGTGACTCTGGAAACACCATATATTTT.